This T cell receptor (beta chain) was sequenced during a study of T cell responses to AZD1222 COVID-19 vaccine. Looking at the study overall: Pooling covered second doses at about 4 or about 12 weeks. Findings and caveats of the study: It was only after the peak T cell response that any repertoires were sampled. Along spike, vaccine-associated CD4 TCRs were found throughout, with dominance at 160-218 and 743-854.

As concerns this clone: Antigen specificity is unknown.

Germline V gives CDR1 MDHEN, CDR2 SYDVKM. The CDR3 spans 15 residues. The V end lost 7 bases, the J end lost 11 bases, and 26 bases lay between the germline ends. The protocol was immunoSEQ multiplex PCR, while the TCRdb copy is restricted to in-frame clones and leaves out a portion. The sample has more than 85,000 clones; 81% are singletons. The sample consisted of peripheral blood, taken on day 0 of AZD1222 vaccination. This clonotype was obtained from an adult in good health. The chain is built from TRBV28 and TRBJ1-2, with D possibly being TRBD1 (5 bases). The CDR3 protein is CASNTSRRGGRFYTF. CDR3 bases: TGTGCCAGCAACACCTCCCGTCGGGGGGGACGGTTTTACACCTTC.